These 5 T cell receptor beta chains originate from one sample sequenced in a study of cytomegalovirus exposure and HLA in healthy donors. The study ran its PCR with 60 Vbeta and 13 Jbeta primers. Profiled with immunoSEQ multiplex PCR; TCRdb holds only in-frame clones, not every one. The sample shows some 130,000 clones, around 77% of them seen only once. The sequencing input was PBMCs. These receptors were taken from a male donor in good health and CMV-seropositive.

This chain uses TRBV30 with TRBJ2-7; D remains unclear. Germline V lookup: CDR1 GTSNPN, CDR2 SVGIG (reference sequence). V gave up 4 bases and J gave up 0 bases, with 7 bases separating them. This CDR3 contains 12 residues. DNA of the CDR3: TGTGCCTGGACCGTCAGCTCCTACGAGCAGTACTTC. Protein sequence: CAWTVSSYEQYF.

V usage is TRBV2 and J usage is TRBJ2-1; D is perhaps TRBD2 (6 bases). The CDR3 has 16 residues. From germline, CDR1 is SNHLY and CDR2 FYNNEI. V shed 4 bases and J shed 9 bases, with 22 bases lying between them. The CDR3 nucleotides read TGTGCCAGCAGTGGGCTGCGGGGCTCACCCTTTGGTGAGCAGTTCTTC. Amino acids: CASSGLRGSPFGEQFF.

The gene calls are TRBV18 and TRBJ2-3, with D tentatively TRBD1 (6 bases). V was shortened by 3 bases and J by 2 bases, with 12 bases between the two germline ends. CDR1 KGHSH and CDR2 LQKENI come from the germline V gene. The CDR3 is 15 residues long. The CDR3 DNA is TGTGCCAGCTCACCGAATGACAGGTTCACAGATACGCAGTATTTT. The encoded protein is CASSPNDRFTDTQYF.

The CDR3 region is CAPYEQYF. The CDR3 DNA reads as TGTGCTCCCTACGAGCAGTACTTC. The V gene is TRBV11-3, the J gene TRBJ2-5, with D unresolved. The end of the DNA is better explained by TRBJ2-7, so the J call may be wrong. Germline-derived CDR1 and CDR2 are SGHNT and YENEEA. This CDR3 is built from 8 residues.

This clone was counted a few times. The chain recombines TRBV19 with TRBJ1-5, with D unclear. Trimming removed 5 bases at V and 7 bases at J, with 15 bases between. Germline-derived CDR1 and CDR2 are LNHDA and SQIVND (reference sequence). CDR3 length: 14 amino acids. CDR3 residues: CASSLIRVGQPQHF. The DNA for the CDR3 is TGTGCCAGTAGTCTTATTCGGGTTGGGCAGCCCCAGCATTTT.